This T cell receptor beta chain was sequenced in a study of blood T cell repertoires in COVID-19. The CDR3 runs 14 residues. Germline V gene lookup returns CDR1 SGHVS and CDR2 FQNEAQ. V trimming: 5 bases; J trimming: 2 bases; junction bases outside the gene matches: 5. Assay: immunoSEQ multiplex PCR; the TCRdb copy retains only in-frame clones and omits some. The sample comprises about 95,000 clones, 89% of which are singletons, and roughly 3.5% rests with the top ten. Sample: peripheral blood. The sequence was collected from a woman in her 70s with acute or convalescent COVID-19. V gene TRBV7-8 combines with J gene TRBJ1-2, with 7 bases matching TRBD1. CDR3 amino acids: CASSRDRANYGYTF. Written as DNA, the CDR3 is TGTGCCAGCAGCCGAGACAGGGCCAACTATGGCTACACCTTC.